Listed here are 5 T cell receptor beta chains from one sample, sequenced in a study of cytomegalovirus exposure and HLA in healthy donors. In the PCR, 60 Vbeta and 13 Jbeta primers were used. TCRdb keeps only in-frame clones here, not all; method: immunoSEQ multiplex PCR. The data hold under 200,000 clones, with around 83% observed a single time. Sequences were obtained from PBMCs. The receptors come from a woman in her late teens or twenties in good health and CMV-seronegative.

This chain links TRBV21-1 with TRBJ2-7; TRBD1 is the table's D call and was not checked against the DNA. TRBV21-1 has pseudogene status. The CDR3 is 13 residues long. CDR3 sequence (DNA): TGTGCCAGCAGCGACACAAGAACCTACGAGCAGTACGTC. Protein sequence: CASSDTRTYEQYV.

The V call is TRBV5-1, the J call TRBJ2-3; perhaps TRBD1 as D (6 bases). The CDR3 extends over 14 amino acids. With 1 base removed from V and 4 bases from J, the gap between germline ends came to 10 bases. The germline CDR1 and CDR2 sequences are SGHRS and YFSETQ. CDR3 amino acids: CASSLQQGPDTQYF. The CDR3 region has the DNA TGCGCCAGCAGCTTGCAACAGGGCCCAGATACGCAGTATTTT.

The rearrangement joins TRBV6-5 to TRBJ2-5, with 10 bases identical to TRBD2. The CDR3 contains 15 residues. CDR1 and CDR2 (germline): MNHEY, SVGAGI. V lost 2 bases to trimming and J lost 1 base; unmatched junction nucleotides: 1. The CDR3, as DNA: TGTGCCAGCAGTTACACTAGCGGGGCCCAAGAGACCCAGTACTTC. It specifies CASSYTSGAQETQYF.

The genes are TRBV10-1 and TRBJ1-5; 9 nucleotides match TRBD1. Germline CDR1 reads WNHNN; CDR2 reads SYGVQD (reference sequence). The CDR3 has 15 residues. V trimming: 6 bases; J trimming: 5 bases; junction bases outside the gene matches: 8. The chain's CDR3 is CASRKTGGSHQPQHF. The DNA of the CDR3 is TGCGCCAGCAGAAAAACAGGGGGCTCCCATCAGCCCCAGCATTTT.

The V gene is TRBV4-1, the J gene TRBJ2-3, with 9 bases identical to TRBD1. Looked up from germline, CDR1 is MGHRA and CDR2 is YSYEKL. The V gene end was trimmed by 4 bases and the J gene end by 6 bases; junction bases not matched to a gene: 8. The CDR3 is made up of 15 amino acids. Here the CDR3 reads CASSLGTGPADTQYF. CDR3 coding DNA: TGCGCCAGCAGCCTCGGGACAGGGCCGGCGGATACGCAGTATTTT.